These T cell receptor beta chains were read from a single sample in a study of identical twins. TCRdb redid the calling of the 5' RACE reads with MiXCR, one entry per CDR3 protein. The sample includes around 450,000 distinct CDR3 sequences, 14% of them seen just once. This sample was shared with a second study, whose subject was yellow fever vaccine responses in identical twins.

The specimen was CD4+ T cells sorted from blood. The receptor source for this set is a woman aged 18-29 years in good health. The CDR3 runs from the conserved cysteine through the conserved F or W. The D gene is left open where the match is weak. Size tells how often a clone was seen (once, few, many) or the class of an expanded clone, and some rows leave it out.

clone size: few
V gene: TRBV11-3
D gene: -
J gene: TRBJ2-3
CDR3 protein: CASSLEIWGPDTQYF
CDR3 DNA: TGTGCCAGCAGCTTAGAAATTTGGGGTCCAGATACGCAGTATTTT

clone size: few
V gene: TRBV29-1
D gene: -
J gene: TRBJ2-5
CDR3 protein: CSVVGRTERTQYF
CDR3 DNA: TGCAGCGTTGTTGGGAGGACTGAGCGGACCCAGTACTTC

clone size: -
V gene: TRBV12-3/TRBV12-4
D gene: TRBD2
J gene: TRBJ2-1
CDR3 protein: CASSLPGLVSYNEQFF
CDR3 DNA: TGTGCCAGCAGTTTACCGGGACTAGTGTCGTACAATGAGCAGTTCTTC

clone size: few
V gene: TRBV11-2
D gene: TRBD2
J gene: TRBJ2-2
CDR3 protein: CASSFFSGLAANTGELFF
CDR3 DNA: TGTGCCAGCAGCTTTTTTTCCGGACTAGCGGCGAACACCGGGGAGCTGTTTTTT

clone size: -
V gene: TRBV7-2
D gene: TRBD1
J gene: TRBJ2-7
CDR3 protein: CASRRPGQGYYEQYF
CDR3 DNA: TGTGCCAGCAGACGACCGGGACAGGGGTACTACGAGCAGTACTTC

clone size: -
V gene: TRBV14
D gene: TRBD1
J gene: TRBJ1-4
CDR3 protein: CASSRLGTAVEKLFF
CDR3 DNA: TGTGCCAGCAGCAGACTCGGGACAGCCGTCGAAAAACTGTTTTTT

clone size: -
V gene: TRBV20-1
D gene: -
J gene: TRBJ2-3
CDR3 protein: CSARRPGADTQYF
CDR3 DNA: TGCAGTGCTCGACGCCCCGGAGCAGATACGCAGTATTTT

clone size: -
V gene: TRBV14
D gene: -
J gene: TRBJ2-3
CDR3 protein: CASSQDKATKQPDTQYF
CDR3 DNA: TGTGCCAGCAGCCAAGATAAGGCCACCAAGCAACCAGATACGCAGTATTTT

clone size: many
V gene: TRBV12-3/TRBV12-4
D gene: -
J gene: TRBJ1-1
CDR3 protein: CASSPYRVRGTEAFF
CDR3 DNA: TGTGCCAGCAGTCCGTACAGGGTAAGGGGCACTGAAGCTTTCTTT

clone size: few
V gene: TRBV30
D gene: -
J gene: TRBJ2-3
CDR3 protein: CAWIPDRITSTDTQYF
CDR3 DNA: TGTGCCTGGATTCCGGACAGAATAACTAGCACAGATACGCAGTATTTT

clone size: many
V gene: TRBV10-1
D gene: -
J gene: TRBJ2-7
CDR3 protein: CASSEIGSGEQYF
CDR3 DNA: TGCGCCAGCAGTGAGATCGGGAGCGGCGAGCAGTACTTC

clone size: -
V gene: TRBV4-2
D gene: TRBD2
J gene: TRBJ2-3
CDR3 protein: CASSQAGGGTDTQYF
CDR3 DNA: TGTGCCAGCAGCCAAGCGGGGGGAGGGACAGATACGCAGTATTTT

clone size: few
V gene: TRBV6-1
D gene: -
J gene: TRBJ2-4
CDR3 protein: CASHSSGGKNIQYF
CDR3 DNA: TGTGCCAGCCACTCCAGTGGGGGGAAAAACATTCAGTACTTC

clone size: -
V gene: TRBV20-1
D gene: TRBD2
J gene: TRBJ2-1
CDR3 protein: CSAPGLAGVYNEQFF
CDR3 DNA: TGCAGTGCCCCTGGACTAGCGGGAGTCTACAATGAGCAGTTCTTC

clone size: -
V gene: TRBV7-7
D gene: TRBD2
J gene: TRBJ2-5
CDR3 protein: CTSSPGAGQVGSKETQYF
CDR3 DNA: TGTACCAGCAGCCCGGGAGCGGGGCAAGTGGGGTCAAAAGAGACCCAGTACTTC

clone size: -
V gene: TRBV7-9
D gene: -
J gene: TRBJ2-7
CDR3 protein: CASGKMGDKTYEQYF
CDR3 DNA: TGTGCCAGCGGGAAAATGGGGGACAAGACCTACGAGCAGTACTTC

clone size: -
V gene: TRBV15
D gene: -
J gene: TRBJ2-7
CDR3 protein: CATSPGALEQYF
CDR3 DNA: TGTGCCACCAGCCCGGGGGCCCTCGAGCAGTACTTC

clone size: many
V gene: TRBV12-3/TRBV12-4
D gene: -
J gene: TRBJ2-2
CDR3 protein: CASSPGTGELFF
CDR3 DNA: TGTGCCAGCAGTCCGGGGACCGGGGAGCTGTTTTTT

clone size: -
V gene: TRBV5-1
D gene: TRBD2
J gene: TRBJ2-5
CDR3 protein: CASSLGSSGTQYF
CDR3 DNA: TGCGCCAGCAGCTTGGGCTCTAGCGGTACCCAGTACTTC

clone size: few
V gene: TRBV5-1
D gene: -
J gene: TRBJ2-7
CDR3 protein: CASNQGTFSYEQYF
CDR3 DNA: TGCGCCAGCAACCAGGGGACTTTCTCCTACGAGCAGTACTTC

clone size: few
V gene: TRBV30
D gene: TRBD2
J gene: TRBJ2-1
CDR3 protein: CAWSGRGKNEQFF
CDR3 DNA: TGTGCCTGGAGCGGGAGGGGGAAGAATGAGCAGTTCTTC

clone size: -
V gene: TRBV2
D gene: -
J gene: TRBJ2-1
CDR3 protein: CASIPGISYNEQFF
CDR3 DNA: TGTGCCAGCATTCCGGGCATTTCCTACAATGAGCAGTTCTTC

clone size: -
V gene: TRBV24-1
D gene: -
J gene: TRBJ2-3
CDR3 protein: CATSEQGGRESTDTQYF
CDR3 DNA: TGTGCCACCAGTGAACAGGGCGGCAGGGAGAGCACAGATACGCAGTATTTT

clone size: -
V gene: TRBV7-2
D gene: TRBD2
J gene: TRBJ2-1
CDR3 protein: CASSLVREKPYNEQFF
CDR3 DNA: TGTGCCAGCAGCTTAGTGCGGGAGAAACCCTACAATGAGCAGTTCTTC

clone size: few
V gene: TRBV5-5
D gene: TRBD1
J gene: TRBJ2-7
CDR3 protein: CASSPDRGLPLEQYF
CDR3 DNA: TGTGCCAGCAGCCCGGACAGGGGGTTACCGCTCGAGCAGTACTTC

clone size: -
V gene: TRBV11-1
D gene: -
J gene: TRBJ2-1
CDR3 protein: CASSSRLVSYNEQFF
CDR3 DNA: TGTGCCAGCAGCTCGAGACTAGTCTCCTACAATGAGCAGTTCTTC

clone size: -
V gene: TRBV7-2
D gene: TRBD2
J gene: TRBJ2-7
CDR3 protein: CASSPGASGTYEQYF
CDR3 DNA: TGTGCCAGCAGCCCAGGGGCTAGCGGGACCTACGAGCAGTACTTC

clone size: few
V gene: TRBV6-4
D gene: -
J gene: TRBJ2-7
CDR3 protein: CASSAQTGGSYEQYF
CDR3 DNA: TGTGCCAGCAGTGCCCAAACAGGTGGTTCTTACGAGCAGTACTTC

clone size: -
V gene: TRBV15
D gene: -
J gene: TRBJ2-1
CDR3 protein: CATSSGAQSNEQFF
CDR3 DNA: TGTGCCACCAGCAGCGGGGCACAATCCAATGAGCAGTTCTTC

clone size: -
V gene: TRBV3-1
D gene: TRBD2
J gene: TRBJ2-6
CDR3 protein: CASSLSGRIRANVLTF
CDR3 DNA: TGTGCCAGCAGCCTTAGCGGGAGAATTCGTGCCAACGTCCTGACTTTC

clone size: few
V gene: TRBV29-1
D gene: -
J gene: TRBJ2-7
CDR3 protein: CSVEGEGEKPYEQYF
CDR3 DNA: TGCAGCGTTGAGGGTGAGGGGGAAAAACCCTACGAGCAGTACTTC

clone size: few
V gene: TRBV7-9
D gene: -
J gene: TRBJ2-2
CDR3 protein: CASSFDVLVTGELFF
CDR3 DNA: TGTGCCAGCAGCTTCGACGTGCTGGTCACCGGGGAGCTGTTTTTT

clone size: many
V gene: TRBV4-2
D gene: -
J gene: TRBJ2-1
CDR3 protein: CASSQGPLSNEQFF
CDR3 DNA: TGTGCCAGCAGCCAAGGGCCCCTTTCGAATGAGCAGTTCTTC

clone size: -
V gene: TRBV7-2
D gene: -
J gene: TRBJ2-7
CDR3 protein: CASSFLEAGAIYEQYF
CDR3 DNA: TGTGCCAGCAGCTTCCTCGAGGCGGGTGCAATCTACGAGCAGTACTTC

clone size: -
V gene: TRBV30
D gene: TRBD1
J gene: TRBJ1-4
CDR3 protein: CAWSRDSGEKLFF
CDR3 DNA: TGTGCCTGGTCCCGGGACAGTGGTGAAAAACTGTTTTTT

clone size: -
V gene: TRBV20-1
D gene: -
J gene: TRBJ2-5
CDR3 protein: CSAKTVPGRETQYF
CDR3 DNA: TGCAGTGCTAAAACAGTCCCGGGCCGGGAGACCCAGTACTTC

clone size: -
V gene: TRBV20-1
D gene: -
J gene: TRBJ2-7
CDR3 protein: CSARVGMGFWEQYF
CDR3 DNA: TGCAGTGCTAGGGTCGGGATGGGCTTTTGGGAGCAGTACTTC

clone size: -
V gene: TRBV5-1
D gene: -
J gene: TRBJ2-5
CDR3 protein: CASSPLYGGAGGDQETQYF
CDR3 DNA: TGCGCCAGCAGCCCCCTCTATGGTGGAGCGGGCGGCGATCAAGAGACCCAGTACTTC

clone size: -
V gene: TRBV5-5
D gene: -
J gene: TRBJ2-4
CDR3 protein: CASSRAVAKNIQYF
CDR3 DNA: TGTGCCAGCAGCCGAGCTGTGGCCAAAAACATTCAGTACTTC

clone size: -
V gene: TRBV19
D gene: -
J gene: TRBJ2-3
CDR3 protein: CASSQQYTDTQYF
CDR3 DNA: TGTGCCAGTAGCCAACAGTACACAGATACGCAGTATTTT

clone size: many
V gene: TRBV7-9
D gene: -
J gene: TRBJ2-1
CDR3 protein: CASSLAGAYNEQFF
CDR3 DNA: TGTGCCAGCAGCTTAGCGGGAGCCTACAATGAGCAGTTCTTC

clone size: few
V gene: TRBV4-2
D gene: -
J gene: TRBJ2-3
CDR3 protein: CASSQDSSGTDTQYF
CDR3 DNA: TGTGCCAGCAGCCAAGATTCCAGCGGCACAGATACGCAGTATTTT

clone size: many
V gene: TRBV5-1
D gene: -
J gene: TRBJ2-2
CDR3 protein: CASSPGANTGELFF
CDR3 DNA: TGTGCCAGCAGCCCGGGCGCGAACACCGGGGAGCTGTTTTTT

clone size: -
V gene: TRBV3-1
D gene: -
J gene: TRBJ2-7
CDR3 protein: CASSPPGVYEQYF
CDR3 DNA: TGTGCCAGCAGCCCTCCGGGAGTGTACGAGCAGTACTTC

clone size: -
V gene: TRBV20-1
D gene: -
J gene: TRBJ2-5
CDR3 protein: CSASEHGGLQETQYF
CDR3 DNA: TGCAGTGCTAGCGAACATGGGGGTCTACAAGAGACCCAGTACTTC

clone size: many
V gene: TRBV11-2
D gene: -
J gene: TRBJ2-1
CDR3 protein: CASSLVGGRVRSYNEQFF
CDR3 DNA: TGTGCCAGCAGCTTAGTTGGGGGTCGAGTTCGCTCCTACAATGAGCAGTTCTTC

clone size: -
V gene: TRBV2
D gene: -
J gene: TRBJ2-2
CDR3 protein: CASSEEFRELFF
CDR3 DNA: TGTGCCAGCAGTGAGGAGTTTCGGGAGCTGTTTTTT

clone size: few
V gene: TRBV7-9
D gene: -
J gene: TRBJ1-3
CDR3 protein: CASSLSSRSGNTIYF
CDR3 DNA: TGTGCCAGCAGCTTATCCTCCAGATCTGGAAACACCATATATTTT